The subject of this entry is one T cell receptor beta chain. Its cognate antigen is unknown. An approximately 210 ng quantity of DNA, 25,000 to 35,000 T cell genomes, went into the sorted-subset replicate PCRs. Measured with immunoSEQ multiplex PCR; TCRdb has only the in-frame clones, and not every one. This sample has some 2.3 million clones, with approximately 95% found just once. This entry is derived from a study of shared clonotypes between healthy human individuals. Points from the study as a whole: It was observed that approximately 5% of naive CD4 clonotypes were shared across a handful of donors.

V dropped 6 bases and J dropped 10 bases, with 18 bases sitting between them. The CDR3 loop spans 13 amino acids. Germline V CDR1 and CDR2: MRHNA, SNTAGT. Partitioning of CD4+ cells yielded a CD45RA+ naive subset and a CD45RA-negative memory subset. The sequence was collected from a man in his late teens or twenties in good health. Some clones in this sample may be carry-over from other donors' samples. The chain has TRBV6-4 and TRBJ1-2, with D perhaps TRBD1 (5 bases). Sequenced: naive CD4+ T cells from PBMCs. Subset in this sample: CD45RA+ positively selected. Here the CDR3 DNA reads TGTGCCAGCAGATCCCCCGGGGACGGCTACTACACCTTC. Translated: CASRSPGDGYYTF.